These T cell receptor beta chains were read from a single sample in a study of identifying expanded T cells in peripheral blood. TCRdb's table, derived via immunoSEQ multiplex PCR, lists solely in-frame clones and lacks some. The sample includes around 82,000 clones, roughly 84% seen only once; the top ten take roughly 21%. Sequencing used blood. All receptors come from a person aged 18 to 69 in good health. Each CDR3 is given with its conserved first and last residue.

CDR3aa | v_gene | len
CASSLDGAAYGYTF | TRBV4-1 | 14
CASTRGGSQGSTGELFF | TRBV19 | 17
CASSLPLGGETQYF | TRBV5-6 | 14
CSVEQADSRFF | TRBV29-1 | 11
CASSEYGGPNTEAFF | TRBV6-1 | 15
CASITRDRADTEAFF | TRBV2 | 15
CASSLGEAGYTF | TRBV7-9 | 12
CASSFLMGTGELFF | TRBV6-5 | 14
CASSSSRGTTDTQYF | TRBV5-4 | 15
CAISGSGETLEQYF | TRBV10-3 | 14
CASSPTGVYEQYF | TRBV7-6 | 13
CASSLMGSSYNEQFF | TRBV7-3 | 15
CAIEAGGTYEQYF | TRBV10-3 | 13
CSVGLAGGEQYF | TRBV29-1 | 12
CASTLGGEQYF | TRBV6-6 | 11
CASSLSAGFGEKLFF | TRBV7-9 | 15
CASSYSTSGTSVNEQFF | TRBV19 | 17
CASSVHREGSYEQYF | TRBV7-8 | 15
CASRGTSGRADTQYF | TRBV2 | 15
CASSLGLAGGTDTQYF | TRBV13 | 16
CASSLAARGRTEAFF | TRBV7-2 | 15
CASSEAAREQYF | TRBV6-1 | 12
CASSIIQGEGNEQFF | TRBV19 | 15
CASSRAGQETQYF | TRBV9 | 13
CASSTGMNTEAFF | TRBV19 | 13
CASKDRDYEQYF | TRBV25-1 | 12
CASSEPGNGYTF | TRBV6-4 | 12
CASSPSGSNEQFF | TRBV27 | 13
CASSPTRRTGRSEQYF | TRBV6-6 | 16
CASSRTGSSYEQYF | TRBV5-8 | 14
CASSSLLRGVHEQFF | TRBV6-5 | 15
CASSLVLGSTNEKLFF | TRBV7-2 | 16